A single sample gave rise to the 17 T cell receptor beta chains below, sequenced in a study of T cell changes during pregnancy in multiple sclerosis. Assay used: immunoSEQ multiplex PCR; TCRdb lists only in-frame clones, some missing. Among fewer than 30,000 clones listed, around 90% were seen once. Specimen: CD4+ T cells from peripheral blood mononuclear cells, collected in the first trimester of pregnancy. All receptors derive from a female donor with multiple sclerosis, enrolled in a pregnancy study.

V is TRBV10-3 and J is TRBJ2-7; 8 bases are shared with TRBD1. The V gene's germline CDR1 is ENHRY and CDR2 SYGVKD. The junction had 4 bases not matched to a gene; V was cut back by 6 bases and J by 0 bases. This CDR3 contains 14 residues. The CDR3 bases are TGTGCCATCAGCTTAACAGGGGGCTCCTACGAGCAGTACTTC. It specifies CAISLTGGSYEQYF.

V usage is TRBV12-5 and J usage is TRBJ2-7; D remains ambiguous. Germline-derived CDR1 and CDR2 are LGHNT and FRNRAP. This CDR3 contains 14 residues. V dropped 0 bases and J dropped 3 bases, with 9 bases sitting between them. The CDR3 protein is CASGLVALIYEQYF. Here the CDR3 DNA reads TGTGCTAGTGGTTTGGTGGCCCTCATCTACGAGCAGTACTTC.

V and J are TRBV5-1 and TRBJ1-4, with a tentative D call TRBD1 (6 bases). The V end lost 0 bases, the J end lost 6 bases, and 12 bases lay between the germline ends. The CDR3 extends over 15 amino acids. CDR1 and CDR2 from the germline V gene are SGHRS and YFSETQ. DNA of the CDR3: TGCGCCAGCAGCTTGGAGGGGCGGACAGATGAAAAACTGTTTTTT. It yields the protein CASSLEGRTDEKLFF.

The chain is built from TRBV20-1 and TRBJ1-1; D gene uncertain. This CDR3 region has 11 residues. Between the trimmed V and J ends, which lost 5 bases and 8 bases, there was a span of 12 bases. Germline V gives CDR1 DFQATT, CDR2 SNEGSKA (reference sequence). The CDR3 loop reads CSAPSSTEAFF. CDR3 DNA: TGCAGTGCTCCTTCCTCGACAGAAGCTTTCTTT.

The genes are TRBV7-8 and TRBJ1-5; 7 bases line up with TRBD1. Unmatched junction bases numbered 1, after V lost 1 base and J lost 1 base. The length of the CDR3 is 15 residues. The germline V gene encodes CDR1 SGHVS and CDR2 FQNEAQ. CDR3 DNA: TGTGCCAGCAGCTTAGACAGGGGCAGCAATCAGCCCCAGCATTTT. This sequence encodes CASSLDRGSNQPQHF.

The chain is built from TRBV7-2 and TRBJ2-7; 10 positions match TRBD1. The V gene's germline CDR1 is SGHTA and CDR2 FQGNSA. V gave up 4 bases and J gave up 3 bases; unmatched junction bases: 12. This CDR3 is 17 amino acids long. CDR3 DNA: TGTGCCAGCAGCTCTTCCCATGGGGACAGGGGACACTACGAGCAGTACTTC. Protein: CASSSSHGDRGHYEQYF.

The chain carries TRBV6-1 and TRBJ1-1; tentative D call: TRBD1 (5 bases). The CDR3 extends over 13 amino acids. The germline gives CDR1 MNHNS, CDR2 SASEGT. The V end lost 8 bases, the J end lost 1 base, and 11 bases lay between the germline ends. As DNA, the CDR3 is TGTGCCAGCGGGCAGGGAAGGAACACTGAAGCTTTCTTT. As protein: CASGQGRNTEAFF.

This sequence joins TRBV6-6 and TRBJ1-5; a weak D match, TRBD1 (5 bases). Trimming shortened V by 5 bases and J by 2 bases, and 7 bases separated the two germline ends. Germline V CDR1 and CDR2: MNHNY, SVGAGI (reference sequence). The CDR3 is 13 amino acids. Here the CDR3 reads CASSATGNQPQHF. In DNA, the CDR3 is TGTGCCAGCAGTGCGACAGGCAATCAGCCCCAGCATTTT.

V gene TRBV5-1 combines with J gene TRBJ2-5, with 14 positions matching TRBD2. Germline V lookup: CDR1 SGHRS, CDR2 YFSETQ. V was clipped by 4 bases and J by 2 bases; unmatched bases: 10. This CDR3 comprises 18 residues. CDR3 sequence: CASSPGTSGGVAQETQYF. The CDR3 bases are TGCGCCAGCAGCCCAGGGACTAGCGGGGGCGTAGCGCAAGAGACCCAGTACTTC.

V gene TRBV19 combines with J gene TRBJ1-2, with D possibly TRBD1 on 6 matching bases. The CDR3 length is 14 residues. Germline-derived CDR1 and CDR2 are LNHDA and SQIVND (reference sequence). Trimming pared 6 bases from V and 5 bases from J, leaving 16 bases between. The CDR3 spells CASSPPQGLYGYTF. In nucleotides, the CDR3 is TGTGCCAGTAGCCCGCCCCAGGGGTTATATGGCTACACCTTC.

The chain links TRBV11-2 to TRBJ1-2; D gene uncertain. V lost 1 base to trimming and J lost 8 bases, with 14 bases between them. Germline V gene lookup returns CDR1 SGHAT and CDR2 FQNNGV. This CDR3 region has 14 residues. This CDR3 is CASSLVRLYAGYTF. The CDR3 DNA reads as TGTGCCAGCAGCTTAGTCAGGCTTTATGCGGGCTACACCTTC.

J is TRBJ1-5 and V is TRBV19, with 10 bases identical to TRBD1. The CDR3 contains 17 residues. V was clipped by 5 bases and J by 4 bases; unmatched bases: 11. Germline lookup yields CDR1 LNHDA and CDR2 SQIVND (reference sequence). The DNA of the CDR3 is TGTGCCAGTAGTGCCGACAGGGGGCAAGGCCCAAATCAGCCCCAGCATTTT. This gives the protein CASSADRGQGPNQPQHF.

This sequence joins TRBV5-1 and TRBJ1-4, with a tentative D call TRBD1 (6 bases). The germline V gene encodes CDR1 SGHRS and CDR2 YFSETQ. Trimming removed 0 bases at V and 4 bases at J, with 10 bases between. This CDR3 has 15 residues. DNA of the CDR3: TGCGCCAGCAGCTTGGGGATACAGGGTAATGAAAAACTGTTTTTT. It is translated as CASSLGIQGNEKLFF. The full variable domain, completed using reference TRBV5-1 and TRBJ1-4, is KAGVTQTPRYLIKTRGQQVTLSCSPISGHRSVSWYQQTPGQGLQFLFEYFSETQRNKGNFPGRFSGRQFSNSRSEMNVSTLELGDSALYLCASSLGIQGNEKLFFGSGTQLSVL.

The count of this clone is one. The chain is built from TRBV7-3 and TRBJ1-1, with D unclear. Germline-derived CDR1 and CDR2 are SGHTA and FQGTGA. V was shortened by 2 bases and J by 6 bases, with 13 bases between the two germline ends. This CDR3 has 14 residues. CDR3 loop: CASSLASGRSEAFF. For the CDR3, the DNA is TGTGCCAGCAGCTTAGCCTCGGGAAGGTCTGAAGCTTTCTTT.

Here the CDR3 DNA reads TGTGCCAGTAGTCCGACAGGGGGTGGCTATGGCTACACCTTC. Translating it yields CASSPTGGGYGYTF. The rearrangement joins TRBV19 to TRBJ1-2; 9 bases are shared with TRBD1. This CDR3 has 14 residues. Trimming took 5 bases from V and 4 from J; bases not matched to a gene: 5. Germline values: CDR1 LNHDA, CDR2 SQIVND (reference sequence).

This chain links TRBV5-4 with TRBJ2-2, with TRBD1 identical over 9 bases. The CDR3 is 17 amino acids. J lost 5 bases, V lost 4 bases, and 12 bases had no gene match. Per the germline V gene, CDR1 is SGHNT and CDR2 is YYREEE (reference sequence). CDR3 protein: CASSPHPPGQGTGELFF. The CDR3 DNA reads as TGTGCCAGCAGCCCCCACCCCCCGGGACAGGGTACCGGGGAGCTGTTTTTT.

This chain joins TRBV30 and TRBJ1-4; D possibly corresponds to TRBD1 (5 bases). Germline loops: CDR1 GTSNPN, CDR2 SVGIG (reference sequence). Trimming pared 3 bases from V and 7 bases from J, leaving 9 bases between. This CDR3 contains 12 residues. The CDR3 DNA reads as TGTGCCTGGAGCAGGGTTGGTGAAAAACTGTTTTTT. This translates into CAWSRVGEKLFF.